A selection of T cell receptor beta chains follows, all from one sample in a study of T cells in Graves' hyperthyroidism and ophthalmopathy. From the multiplex PCR reads, TCRdb called clonotypes with MiXCR, one entry per CDR3 protein. The sample has approximately 610,000 distinct CDR3 sequences, roughly 14% seen once. Sample: blood. Source of these receptors: a woman aged 35 to 49 with Graves' ophthalmopathy. Each CDR3 is given without its conserved first and last residue.

j_call v_call cdr3_aa
TRBJ2-7 TRBV6-1 ASIEQGASLYEQY
TRBJ1-2 TRBV30 AWSVGWGYGYT
TRBJ2-7 TRBV6-5 ASSYSSTGFRGNEQY
TRBJ2-5 TRBV7-9 ASSLGTSGETQY
TRBJ2-7 TRBV6-2/TRBV6-3 ASLRTSVSYEQY
TRBJ2-7 TRBV27 ASSSTGTSLREQY
TRBJ2-5 TRBV2 ATLRHQETQY
TRBJ2-7 TRBV6-1 ATGSSGEQY
TRBJ1-2 TRBV6-1 ASSTGGFNYGYT
TRBJ2-5 TRBV11-2 ASSMRAETQY
TRBJ1-1 TRBV10-3 AISESIVNTEAF
TRBJ1-1 TRBV6-1 ASSQRGRGTEAF